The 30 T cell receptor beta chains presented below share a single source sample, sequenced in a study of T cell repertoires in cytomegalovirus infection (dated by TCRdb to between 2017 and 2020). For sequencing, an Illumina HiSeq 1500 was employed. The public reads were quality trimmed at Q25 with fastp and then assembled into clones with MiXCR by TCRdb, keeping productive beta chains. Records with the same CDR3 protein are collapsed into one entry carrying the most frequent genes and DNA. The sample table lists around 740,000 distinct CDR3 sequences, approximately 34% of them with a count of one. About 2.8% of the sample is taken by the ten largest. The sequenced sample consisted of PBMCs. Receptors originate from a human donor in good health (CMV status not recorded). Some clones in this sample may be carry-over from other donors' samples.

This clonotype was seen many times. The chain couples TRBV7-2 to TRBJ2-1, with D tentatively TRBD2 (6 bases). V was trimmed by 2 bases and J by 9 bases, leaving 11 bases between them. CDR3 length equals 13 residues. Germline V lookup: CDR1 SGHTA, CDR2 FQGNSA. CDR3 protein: CASSLLEGGEQFF. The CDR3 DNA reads TGTGCCAGCAGCTTACTGGAGGGTGGTGAGCAGTTCTTC.

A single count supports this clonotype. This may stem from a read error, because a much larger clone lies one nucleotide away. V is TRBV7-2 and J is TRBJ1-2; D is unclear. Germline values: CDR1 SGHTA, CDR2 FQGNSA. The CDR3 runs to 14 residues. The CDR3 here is CASSKPQSNYCYTF. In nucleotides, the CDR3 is TGTGCCAGCAGCAAGCCCCAGTCTAACTATTGCTACACCTTC.

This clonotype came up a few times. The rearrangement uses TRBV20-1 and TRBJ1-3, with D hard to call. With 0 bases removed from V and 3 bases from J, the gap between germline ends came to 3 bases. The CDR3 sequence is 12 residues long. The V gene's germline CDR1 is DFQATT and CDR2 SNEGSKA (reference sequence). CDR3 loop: CSAREGGNTIYF. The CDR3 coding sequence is TGCAGTGCTAGAGAAGGTGGAAACACCATATATTTT.

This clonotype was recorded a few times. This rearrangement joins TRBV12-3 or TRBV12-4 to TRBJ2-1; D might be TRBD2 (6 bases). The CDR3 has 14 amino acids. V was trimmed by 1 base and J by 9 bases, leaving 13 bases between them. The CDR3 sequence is CASSLVETRSEQFF. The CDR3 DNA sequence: TGTGCCAGCAGTTTAGTAGAGACTAGGAGTGAGCAGTTCTTC.

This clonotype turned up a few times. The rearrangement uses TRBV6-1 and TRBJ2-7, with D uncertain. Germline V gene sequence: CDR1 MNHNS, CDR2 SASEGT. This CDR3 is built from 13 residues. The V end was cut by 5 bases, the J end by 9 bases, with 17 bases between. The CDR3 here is CASSRKVQLGQYF. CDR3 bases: TGTGCCAGCAGTCGGAAGGTCCAATTAGGGCAGTACTTC.

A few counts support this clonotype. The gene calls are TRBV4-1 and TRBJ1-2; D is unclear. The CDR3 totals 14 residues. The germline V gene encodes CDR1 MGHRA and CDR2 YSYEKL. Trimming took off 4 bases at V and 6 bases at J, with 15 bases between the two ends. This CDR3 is CASSPRREPDGYTF. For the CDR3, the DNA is TGCGCCAGCAGCCCCCGAAGAGAGCCTGATGGCTACACCTTC.

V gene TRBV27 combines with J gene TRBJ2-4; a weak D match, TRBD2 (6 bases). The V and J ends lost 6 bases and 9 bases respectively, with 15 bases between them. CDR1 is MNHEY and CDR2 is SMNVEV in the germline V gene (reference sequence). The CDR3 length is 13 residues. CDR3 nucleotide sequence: TGTGCCAGCAGGCCGGACCAGGGAGGCATTCAGTACTTC. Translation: CASRPDQGGIQYF.

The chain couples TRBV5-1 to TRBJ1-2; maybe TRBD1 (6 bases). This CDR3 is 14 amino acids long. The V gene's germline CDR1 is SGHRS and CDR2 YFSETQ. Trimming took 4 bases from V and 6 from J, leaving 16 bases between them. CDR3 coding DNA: TGCGCCAGCAGCGTTAACAGGGATGGAGATGGCTACACCTTC. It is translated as CASSVNRDGDGYTF.

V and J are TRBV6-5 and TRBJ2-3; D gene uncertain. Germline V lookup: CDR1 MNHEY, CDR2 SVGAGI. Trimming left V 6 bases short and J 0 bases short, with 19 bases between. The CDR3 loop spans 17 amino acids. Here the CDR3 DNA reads TGTGCCAGCAGGCCTACCCCGGGTTCCGCTAGCACAGATACGCAGTATTTT. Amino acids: CASRPTPGSASTDTQYF.

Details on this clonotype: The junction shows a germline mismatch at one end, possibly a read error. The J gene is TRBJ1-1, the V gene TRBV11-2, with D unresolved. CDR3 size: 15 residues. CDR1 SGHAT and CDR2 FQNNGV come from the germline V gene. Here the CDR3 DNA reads TGTTCCAGCAGCCGCGAACGGGTGTTGAGGACGGAAGCTTTCTTT. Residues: CSSSRERVLRTEAFF.

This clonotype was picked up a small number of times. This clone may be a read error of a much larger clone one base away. The CDR3 DNA reads TGTGCCATCAGTGAGGGACAGGGGGCCGGGTATGTCTACACCTTC. It translates to CAISEGQGAGYVYTF. The chain employs TRBV10-3 and TRBJ1-2; 11 positions agree with TRBD1. The length of the CDR3 is 15 residues. Germline-derived CDR1 and CDR2 are ENHRY and SYGVKD.

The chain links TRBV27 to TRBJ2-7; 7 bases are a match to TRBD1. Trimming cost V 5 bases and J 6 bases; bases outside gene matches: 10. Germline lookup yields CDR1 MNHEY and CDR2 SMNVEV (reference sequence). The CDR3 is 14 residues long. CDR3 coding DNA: TGTGCCAGCAGTCCTACTCCGACAGGGCGCGAGCAGTACTTC. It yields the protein CASSPTPTGREQYF.

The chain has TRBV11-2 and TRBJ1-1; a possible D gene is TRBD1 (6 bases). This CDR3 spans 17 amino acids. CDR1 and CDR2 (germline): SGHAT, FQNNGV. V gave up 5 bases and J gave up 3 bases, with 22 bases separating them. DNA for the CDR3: TGTGCCAGCAGCAGCCCAATTGGTCGGGGGCTCTACACTGAAGCTTTCTTT. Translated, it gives CASSSPIGRGLYTEAFF. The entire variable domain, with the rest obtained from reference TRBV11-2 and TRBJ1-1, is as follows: EAGVAQSPRYKIIEKRQSVAFWCNPISGHATLYWYQQILGQGPKLLIQFQNNGVVDDSQLPKDRFSAERLKGVDSTLKIQPAKLEDSAVYLCASSSPIGRGLYTEAFFGQGTRLTVV.

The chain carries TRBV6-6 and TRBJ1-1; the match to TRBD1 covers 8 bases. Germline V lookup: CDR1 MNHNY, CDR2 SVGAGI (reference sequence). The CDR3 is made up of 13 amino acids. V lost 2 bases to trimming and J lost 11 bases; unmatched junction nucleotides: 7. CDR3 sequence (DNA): TGTGCCAGCAGTTACCGAATGACAGGGGCCGCTTTCTTT. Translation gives CASSYRMTGAAFF.

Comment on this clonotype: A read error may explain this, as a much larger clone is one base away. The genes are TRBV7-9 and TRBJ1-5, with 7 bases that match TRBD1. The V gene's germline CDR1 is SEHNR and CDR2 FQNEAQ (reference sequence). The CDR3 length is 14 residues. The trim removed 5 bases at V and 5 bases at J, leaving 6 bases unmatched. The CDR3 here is CASSPRQGDQPQHF. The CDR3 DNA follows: TGTGCCAGCAGCCCCCGACAGGGTGATCAGCCCCAGCATTTT.

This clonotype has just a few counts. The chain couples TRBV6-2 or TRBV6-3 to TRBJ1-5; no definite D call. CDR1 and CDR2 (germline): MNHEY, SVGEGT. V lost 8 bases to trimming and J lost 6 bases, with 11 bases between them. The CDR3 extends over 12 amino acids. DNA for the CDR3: TGTGCCAGCCAGGATCCGCCTCAGCCCCAGCATTTT. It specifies CASQDPPQPQHF.

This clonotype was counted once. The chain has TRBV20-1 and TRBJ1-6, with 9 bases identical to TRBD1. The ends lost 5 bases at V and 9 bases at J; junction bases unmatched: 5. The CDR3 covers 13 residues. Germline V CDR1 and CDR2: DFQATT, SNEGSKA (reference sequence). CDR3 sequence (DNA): TGCAGTGCTCTCCGGGACAGGGTTTCACCCCTCCACTTT. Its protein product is CSALRDRVSPLHF.

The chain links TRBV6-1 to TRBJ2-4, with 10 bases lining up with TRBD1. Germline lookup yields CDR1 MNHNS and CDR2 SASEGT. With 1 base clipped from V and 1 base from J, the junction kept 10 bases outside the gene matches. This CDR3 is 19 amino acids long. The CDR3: CASSEDGTGAFGAKNIQYF. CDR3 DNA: TGTGCCAGCAGTGAAGATGGGACAGGGGCCTTCGGTGCCAAAAACATTCAGTACTTC.

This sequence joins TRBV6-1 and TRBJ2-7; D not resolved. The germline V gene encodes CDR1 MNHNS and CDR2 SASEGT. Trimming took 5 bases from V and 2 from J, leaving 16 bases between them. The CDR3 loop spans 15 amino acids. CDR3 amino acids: CASSPSRLGAYEQYF. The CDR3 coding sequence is TGTGCCAGCAGTCCCAGCCGACTTGGCGCCTACGAGCAGTACTTC.

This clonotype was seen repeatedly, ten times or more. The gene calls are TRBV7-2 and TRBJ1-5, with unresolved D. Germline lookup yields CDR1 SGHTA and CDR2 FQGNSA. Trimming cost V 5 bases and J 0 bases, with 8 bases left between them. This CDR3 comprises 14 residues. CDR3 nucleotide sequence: TGTGCCAGCAGCGCTCGCGTTAGCAATCAGCCCCAGCATTTT. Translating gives CASSARVSNQPQHF.

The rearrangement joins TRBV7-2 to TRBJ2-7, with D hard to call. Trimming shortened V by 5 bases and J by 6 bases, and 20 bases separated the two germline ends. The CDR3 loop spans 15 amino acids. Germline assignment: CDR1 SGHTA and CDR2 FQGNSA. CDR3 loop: CASSMGSVVGREQYF. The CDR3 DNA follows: TGTGCCAGCAGCATGGGTTCGGTGGTAGGTCGCGAGCAGTACTTC.

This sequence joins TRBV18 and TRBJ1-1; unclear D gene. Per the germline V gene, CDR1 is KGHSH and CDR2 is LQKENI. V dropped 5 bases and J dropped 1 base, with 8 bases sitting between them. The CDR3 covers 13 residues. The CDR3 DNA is TGTGCCAGCTCAGGGATGGCGAACACTGAAGCTTTCTTT. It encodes CASSGMANTEAFF. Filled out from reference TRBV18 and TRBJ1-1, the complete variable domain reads NAGVMQNPRHLVRRRGQEARLRCSPMKGHSHVYWYRQLPEEGLKFMVYLQKENIIDESGMPKERFSAEFPKEGPSILRIQQVVRGDSAAYFCASSGMANTEAFFGQGTRLTVV.

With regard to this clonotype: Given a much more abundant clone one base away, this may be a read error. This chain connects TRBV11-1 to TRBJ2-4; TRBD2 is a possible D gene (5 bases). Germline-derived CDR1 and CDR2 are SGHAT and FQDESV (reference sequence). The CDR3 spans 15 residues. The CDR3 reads CASSFFGSGKNLQYF. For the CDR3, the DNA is TGTGCCAGCAGCTTCTTTGGCAGCGGCAAAAACCTTCAGTACTTC.

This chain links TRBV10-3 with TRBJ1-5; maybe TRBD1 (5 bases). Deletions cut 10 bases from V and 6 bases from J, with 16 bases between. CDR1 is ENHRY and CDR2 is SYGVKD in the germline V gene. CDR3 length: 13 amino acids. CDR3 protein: CANAQGDGQPQHF. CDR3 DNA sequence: TGTGCCAACGCCCAGGGAGACGGTCAGCCCCAGCATTTT.

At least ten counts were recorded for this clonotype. The CDR3, as DNA: TGTGCCAGCAGCTCCGGCTCCTACAATGAGCAGTTCTTC. This codes for CASSSGSYNEQFF. V usage is TRBV7-8 and J usage is TRBJ2-1; D is ambiguous. The V gene lost 4 bases and the J gene lost 0 bases, with 4 bases spanning the gap. The CDR3 consists of 13 residues. The germline V gene encodes CDR1 SGHVS and CDR2 FQNEAQ.

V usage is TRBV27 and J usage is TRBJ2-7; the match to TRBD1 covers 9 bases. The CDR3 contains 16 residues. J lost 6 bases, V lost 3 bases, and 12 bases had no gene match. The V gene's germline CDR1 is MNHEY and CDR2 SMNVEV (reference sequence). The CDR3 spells CASSFLPPGQGPEQYF. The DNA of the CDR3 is TGTGCCAGCAGTTTCCTTCCTCCGGGACAGGGCCCCGAGCAGTACTTC.

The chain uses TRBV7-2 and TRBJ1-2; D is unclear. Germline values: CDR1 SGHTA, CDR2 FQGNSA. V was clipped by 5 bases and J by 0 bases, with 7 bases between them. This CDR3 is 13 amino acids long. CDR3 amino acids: CASSPLPNYGYTF. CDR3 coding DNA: TGTGCCAGCAGCCCACTCCCTAACTATGGCTACACCTTC.

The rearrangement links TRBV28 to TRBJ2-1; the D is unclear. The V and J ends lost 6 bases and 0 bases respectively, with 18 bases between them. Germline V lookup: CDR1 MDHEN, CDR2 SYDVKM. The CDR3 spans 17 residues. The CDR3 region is CASRRPPLVFSYNEQFF. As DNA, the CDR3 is TGTGCCAGCAGGCGACCCCCTCTAGTGTTCTCCTACAATGAGCAGTTCTTC.

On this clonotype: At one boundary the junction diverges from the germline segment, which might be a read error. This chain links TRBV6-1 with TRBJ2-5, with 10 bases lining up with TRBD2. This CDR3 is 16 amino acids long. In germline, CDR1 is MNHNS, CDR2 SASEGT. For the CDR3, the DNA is TGTGACAGCAGCCACCAGAGGACTAGCGGCCAAGAGACCCAGTACTTC. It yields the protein CDSSHQRTSGQETQYF.

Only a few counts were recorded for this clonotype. The CDR3: CASSRPQGAYSTGELFF. The DNA of the CDR3 is TGTGCCAGCAGCCGCCCACAGGGGGCATATAGCACCGGGGAGCTGTTTTTT. The V call is TRBV5-6, the J call TRBJ2-2, with 9 bases matching TRBD1. The CDR3 sequence is 17 residues long. V gave up 4 bases and J gave up 4 bases; unmatched junction bases: 11. Germline loops: CDR1 SGHDT, CDR2 YYEEEE. Full variable domain (outside the CDR3, taken from reference TRBV5-6 and TRBJ2-2): DAGVTQSPTHLIKTRGQQVTLRCSPKSGHDTVSWYQQALGQGPQFIFQYYEEEERQRGNFPDRFSGHQFPNYSSELNVNALLLGDSALYLCASSRPQGAYSTGELFFGEGSRLTVL.